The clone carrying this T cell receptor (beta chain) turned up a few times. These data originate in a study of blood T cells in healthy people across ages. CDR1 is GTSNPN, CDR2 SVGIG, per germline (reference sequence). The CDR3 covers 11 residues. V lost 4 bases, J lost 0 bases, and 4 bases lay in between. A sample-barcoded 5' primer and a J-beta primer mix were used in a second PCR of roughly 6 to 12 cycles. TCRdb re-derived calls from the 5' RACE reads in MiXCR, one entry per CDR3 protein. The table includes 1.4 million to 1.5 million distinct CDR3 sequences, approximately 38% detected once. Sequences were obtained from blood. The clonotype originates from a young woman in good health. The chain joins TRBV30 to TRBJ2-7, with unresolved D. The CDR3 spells CAWMRSYEQYF. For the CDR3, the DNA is TGTGCCTGGATGCGCTCCTACGAGCAGTACTTC.